This T cell receptor beta chain was observed in a study of graft-versus-host responses after intestinal transplantation. Looking at the study overall: Recipients uniformly received anti-thymocyte globulin induction, followed by tacrolimus and steroids for 3 to 4 years.

Assay used: immunoSEQ multiplex PCR; TCRdb lists only in-frame clones, some missing. The top ten clones hold around 3.8% of a sample with around 16,000 clones, roughly 83% of them seen once. Intraepithelial and lamina propria lymphocytes were released after the graft tissue was processed. The CDR3 is 15 residues long. The V gene lost 5 bases and the J gene lost 9 bases, with 17 bases spanning the gap. Per germline, CDR1 SGHTA and CDR2 FQGNSA. The study's findings and limits: Association was observed between peak circulating GvH clone levels and early post-transplant HvG declines.

With respect to this clone: What it binds is unknown.

This receptor was taken from a human patient who received an intestinal transplant, so some T cells may come from the graft donor. The sequences come from ileum tissue, collected 580 to 600 days after intestinal transplantation. The chain uses TRBV7-2 and TRBJ1-6; no definite D call. CDR3 protein: CASSQREPGSSPLHF. CDR3 nucleotides: TGTGCCAGCAGCCAGAGGGAACCTGGGAGTTCACCCCTCCACTTT.